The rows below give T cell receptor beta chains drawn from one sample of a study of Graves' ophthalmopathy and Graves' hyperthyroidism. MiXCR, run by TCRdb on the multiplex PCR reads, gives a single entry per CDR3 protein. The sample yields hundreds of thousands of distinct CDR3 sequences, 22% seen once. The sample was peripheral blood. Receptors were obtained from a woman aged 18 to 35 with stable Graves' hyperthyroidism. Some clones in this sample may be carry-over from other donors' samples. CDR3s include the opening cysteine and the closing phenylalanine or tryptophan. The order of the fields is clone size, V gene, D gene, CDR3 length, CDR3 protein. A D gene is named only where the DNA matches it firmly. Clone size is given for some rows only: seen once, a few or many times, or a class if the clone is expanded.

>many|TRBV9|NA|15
CASSVGGDGNQPQHF
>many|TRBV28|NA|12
CASNAGNQPQHF
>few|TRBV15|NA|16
CATSREPPGSGNTIYF
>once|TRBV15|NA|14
CATSSEQEGAEAFF
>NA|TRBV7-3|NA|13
CASSPEGSGELFF
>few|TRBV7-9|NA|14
CASSPWTAAYEQYF
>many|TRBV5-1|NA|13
CASSTDTFYGYTF
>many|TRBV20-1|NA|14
CSARSRQGNQPQHF
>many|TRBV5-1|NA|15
CASSLGMSSTYEQYF
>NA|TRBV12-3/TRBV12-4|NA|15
CASRISGTNNSPLHF
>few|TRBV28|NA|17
CASRKTSPSSYNSPLHF
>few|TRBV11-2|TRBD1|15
CASSLEAGTGGSYTF
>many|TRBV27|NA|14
CASGTEANTGELFF
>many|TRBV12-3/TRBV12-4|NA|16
CASSLYRAEKSYEQYF
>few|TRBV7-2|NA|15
CASSSRGGMSYEQYF
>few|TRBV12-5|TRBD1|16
CASGLAGQGYNSPLHF
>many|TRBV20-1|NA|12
CSARVPFYEQYF
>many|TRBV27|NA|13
CASASSGTTEAFF
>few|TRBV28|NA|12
CASSFIGYEQYF
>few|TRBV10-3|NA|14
CAISESFPNYGYTF
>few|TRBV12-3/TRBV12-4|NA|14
CASSFTAGLYEQYF
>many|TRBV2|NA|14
CAGGGDRAQETQYF
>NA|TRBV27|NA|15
CASSRGDSGEETQYF
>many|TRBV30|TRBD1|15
CAWSVGQGGSTEAFF
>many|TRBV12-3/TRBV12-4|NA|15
CASSPKQGGNQPQHF
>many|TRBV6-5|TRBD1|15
CASSYSTGTGNTIYF
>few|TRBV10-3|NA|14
CAISVDRVNYGYTF
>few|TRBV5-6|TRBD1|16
CASSLAGTVSSTEAFF
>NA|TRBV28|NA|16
CASRTTARTEDYGYTF
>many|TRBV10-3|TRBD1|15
CAISDRTGLSYEQYF
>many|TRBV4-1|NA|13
CASSRQENSPLHF
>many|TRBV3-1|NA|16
CASSQELLASGNTIYF
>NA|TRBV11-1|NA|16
CASSLGQGRVDQPQHF
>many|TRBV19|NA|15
CASSIQAVPGNTIYF
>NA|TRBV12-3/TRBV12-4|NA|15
CASSLYPEQIYEQYF
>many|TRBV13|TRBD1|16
CASSAAGGADKNIQYF
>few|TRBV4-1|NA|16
CASSQGRGGNAYEQYF
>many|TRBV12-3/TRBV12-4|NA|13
CASSHYSYQPQHF
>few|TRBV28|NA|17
CASSPPGAPLLNTEAFF
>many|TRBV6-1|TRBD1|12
CASGQGQEPQHF
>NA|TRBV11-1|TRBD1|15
CASSLGSARGLGYTF
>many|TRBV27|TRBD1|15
CASSLRWGTGREQYF
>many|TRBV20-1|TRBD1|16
CSASVVGGQANYGYTF
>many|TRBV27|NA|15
CASSFVAGEIYEQYF
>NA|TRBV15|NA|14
CATSRGDGNYGYTF
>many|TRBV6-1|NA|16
CASSGGTTYSNQPQHF
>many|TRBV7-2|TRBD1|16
CASSPTGTGGNGGYTF
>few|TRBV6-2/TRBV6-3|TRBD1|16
CASSPQQGTSNTEAFF
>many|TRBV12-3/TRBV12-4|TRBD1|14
CASSTGGETEELFF
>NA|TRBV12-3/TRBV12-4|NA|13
CASSSGTLNEQYF
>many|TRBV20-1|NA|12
CSNSGINYEQYF
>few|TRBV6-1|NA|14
CASSGQKDPAGYTF
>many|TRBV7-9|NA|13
CASSLRLAETQYF
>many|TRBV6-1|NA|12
CASSAPYYGYTF
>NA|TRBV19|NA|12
CASSTRDRAQHF
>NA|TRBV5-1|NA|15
CASSLRAGDNSPLHF
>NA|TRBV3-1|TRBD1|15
CASSQDGNRGTEAFF
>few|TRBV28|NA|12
CASSSGIDGYTF
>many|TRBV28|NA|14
CASSSAGGIYGYTF
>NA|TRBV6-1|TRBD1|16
CASSAPRQGRGYEQYF